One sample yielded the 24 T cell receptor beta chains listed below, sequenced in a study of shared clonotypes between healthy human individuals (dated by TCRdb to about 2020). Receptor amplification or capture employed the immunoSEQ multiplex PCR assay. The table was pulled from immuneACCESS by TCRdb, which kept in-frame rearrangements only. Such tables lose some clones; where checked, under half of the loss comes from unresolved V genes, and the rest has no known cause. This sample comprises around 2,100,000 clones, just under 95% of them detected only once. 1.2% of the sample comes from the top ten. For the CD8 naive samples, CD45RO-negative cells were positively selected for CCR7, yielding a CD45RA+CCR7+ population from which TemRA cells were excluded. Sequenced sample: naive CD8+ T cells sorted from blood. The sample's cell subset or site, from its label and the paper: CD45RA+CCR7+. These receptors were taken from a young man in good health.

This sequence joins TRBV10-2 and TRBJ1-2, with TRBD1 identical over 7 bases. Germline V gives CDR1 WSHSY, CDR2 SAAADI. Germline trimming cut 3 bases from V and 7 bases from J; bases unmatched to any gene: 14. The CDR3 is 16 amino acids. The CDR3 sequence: CASSEELGVGGSGYTF. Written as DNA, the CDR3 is TGCGCCAGCAGTGAAGAGTTGGGTGTAGGGGGCTCTGGCTACACCTTC.

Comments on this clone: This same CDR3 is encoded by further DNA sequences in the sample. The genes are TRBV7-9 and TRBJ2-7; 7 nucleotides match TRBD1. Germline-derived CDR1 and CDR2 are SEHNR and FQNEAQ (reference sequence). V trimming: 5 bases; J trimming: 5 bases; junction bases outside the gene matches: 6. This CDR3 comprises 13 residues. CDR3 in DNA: TGTGCCAGCAGCCCTGGGACAGTCGACGAGCAGTACTTC. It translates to CASSPGTVDEQYF. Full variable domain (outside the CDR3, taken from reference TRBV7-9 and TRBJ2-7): DTGVSQNPRHKITKRGQNVTFRCDPISEHNRLYWYRQTLGQGPEFLTYFQNEAQLEKSRLLSDRFSAERPKGSFSTLEIQRTEQGDSAMYLCASSPGTVDEQYFGPGTRLTVT.

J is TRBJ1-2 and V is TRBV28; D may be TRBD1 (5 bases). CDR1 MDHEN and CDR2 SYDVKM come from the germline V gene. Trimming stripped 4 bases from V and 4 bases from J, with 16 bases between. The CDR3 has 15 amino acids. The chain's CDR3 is CASSSRDGLGYGYTF. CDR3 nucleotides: TGTGCCAGCAGTTCCCGGGACGGGCTGGGCTATGGCTACACCTTC.

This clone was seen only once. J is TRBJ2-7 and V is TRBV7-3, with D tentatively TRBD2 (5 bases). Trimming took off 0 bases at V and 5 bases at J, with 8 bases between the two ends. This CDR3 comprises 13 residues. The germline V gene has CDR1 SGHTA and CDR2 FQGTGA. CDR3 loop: CASSLTAGDEQYF. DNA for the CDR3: TGTGCCAGCAGCTTAACTGCCGGGGACGAGCAGTACTTC.

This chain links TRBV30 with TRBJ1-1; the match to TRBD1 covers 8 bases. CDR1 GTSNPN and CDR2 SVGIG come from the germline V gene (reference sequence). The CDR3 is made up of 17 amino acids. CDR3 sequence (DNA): TGTGCACGAACACGGGACAGGCAGGATACACCGAACACTGAAGCTTTCTTT. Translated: CARTRDRQDTPNTEAFF.

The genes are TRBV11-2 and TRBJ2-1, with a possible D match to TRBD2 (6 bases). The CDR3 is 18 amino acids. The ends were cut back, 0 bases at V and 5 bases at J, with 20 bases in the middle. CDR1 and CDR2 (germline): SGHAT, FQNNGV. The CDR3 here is CASSLEELGGPGDNEQFF. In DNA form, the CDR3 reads TGTGCCAGCAGCTTAGAAGAGTTGGGCGGTCCGGGAGACAATGAGCAGTTCTTC. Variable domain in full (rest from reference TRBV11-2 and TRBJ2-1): EAGVAQSPRYKIIEKRQSVAFWCNPISGHATLYWYQQILGQGPKLLIQFQNNGVVDDSQLPKDRFSAERLKGVDSTLKIQPAKLEDSAVYLCASSLEELGGPGDNEQFFGPGTRLTVL.

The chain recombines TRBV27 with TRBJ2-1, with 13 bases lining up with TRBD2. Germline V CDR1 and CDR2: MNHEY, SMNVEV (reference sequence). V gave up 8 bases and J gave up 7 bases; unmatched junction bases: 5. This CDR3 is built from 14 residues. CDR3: CASRTSGRPNEQFF. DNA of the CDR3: TGTGCCAGCCGGACTAGCGGGAGACCGAATGAGCAGTTCTTC.

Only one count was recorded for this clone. The CDR3 sequence is CASGPGLMLSGNTIYF. CDR3 bases: TGTGCCAGCGGGCCCGGGCTGATGCTATCTGGAAACACCATATATTTT. The J gene is TRBJ1-3, the V gene TRBV2; no definite D call. Looked up from germline, CDR1 is SNHLY and CDR2 is FYNNEI. There are 16 residues in the CDR3. The V gene lost 8 bases and the J gene lost 1 base, with 18 bases spanning the gap.

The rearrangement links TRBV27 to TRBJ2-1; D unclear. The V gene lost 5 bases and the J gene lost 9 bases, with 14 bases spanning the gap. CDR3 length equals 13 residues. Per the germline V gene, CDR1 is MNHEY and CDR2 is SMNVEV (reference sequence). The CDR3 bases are TGTGCCAGCAGTGCTGCCCTCAGGACTGAGCAGTTCTTC. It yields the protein CASSAALRTEQFF.

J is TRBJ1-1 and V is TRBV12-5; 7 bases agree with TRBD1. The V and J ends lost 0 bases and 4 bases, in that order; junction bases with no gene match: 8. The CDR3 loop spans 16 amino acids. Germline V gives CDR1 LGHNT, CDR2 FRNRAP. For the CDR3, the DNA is TGTGCTAGTGGTTTGGTCCCGGACAGGTCGGCCACTGAAGCTTTCTTT. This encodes CASGLVPDRSATEAFF.

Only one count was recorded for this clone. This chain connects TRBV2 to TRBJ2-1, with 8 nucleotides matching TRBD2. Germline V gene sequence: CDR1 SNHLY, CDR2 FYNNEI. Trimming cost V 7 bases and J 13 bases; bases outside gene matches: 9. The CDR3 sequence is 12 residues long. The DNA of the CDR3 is TGTGCCAGCAAGGGTAGCGGGACACCTCAGTTCTTC. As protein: CASKGSGTPQFF.

This CDR3 is CASSDPTGETQYF. The CDR3 coding sequence is TGTGCCAGCAGCGACCCGACCGGAGAGACCCAGTACTTC. The V call is TRBV9, the J call TRBJ2-5; D gene uncertain. V was pared by 3 bases and J by 4 bases, with 10 bases between. The CDR3 covers 13 residues. Germline-derived CDR1 and CDR2 are SGDLS and YYNGEE.

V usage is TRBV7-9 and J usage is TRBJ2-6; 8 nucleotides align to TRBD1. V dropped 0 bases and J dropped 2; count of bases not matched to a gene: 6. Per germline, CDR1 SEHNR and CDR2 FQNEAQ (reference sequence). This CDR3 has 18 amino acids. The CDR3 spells CASSLALGTGTGANVLTF. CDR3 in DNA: TGTGCCAGCAGCTTAGCGCTCGGGACAGGCACTGGGGCCAACGTCCTGACTTTC.

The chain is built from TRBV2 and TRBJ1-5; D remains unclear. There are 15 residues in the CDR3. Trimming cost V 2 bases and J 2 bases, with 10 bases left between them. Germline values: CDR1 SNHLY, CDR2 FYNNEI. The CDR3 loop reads CASSEPRLGNQPQHF. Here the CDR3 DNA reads TGTGCCAGCAGTGAACCCCGGCTAGGCAATCAGCCCCAGCATTTT. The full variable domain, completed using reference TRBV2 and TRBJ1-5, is EPEVTQTPSHQVTQMGQEVILRCVPISNHLYFYWYRQILGQKVEFLVSFYNNEISEKSEIFDDQFSVERPDGSNFTLKIRSTKLEDSAMYFCASSEPRLGNQPQHFGDGTRLSIL.

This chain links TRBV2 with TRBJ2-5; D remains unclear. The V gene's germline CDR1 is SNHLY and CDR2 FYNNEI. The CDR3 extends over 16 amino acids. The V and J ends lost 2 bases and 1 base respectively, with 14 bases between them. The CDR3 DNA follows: TGTGCCAGCAGTGAAATTATCAGAAGAGGCCAAGAGACCCAGTACTTC. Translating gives CASSEIIRRGQETQYF.

Here the CDR3 DNA reads TGTGCCAGCAGCTTAGGCTCGGCAGATACGCAGTATTTT. Its translation: CASSLGSADTQYF. The V gene is TRBV7-8, the J gene TRBJ2-3; D is uncertain. Germline CDR1 SGHVS, CDR2 FQNEAQ. V was pared by 1 base and J by 4 bases, with 6 bases between. The CDR3 length is 13 residues.

The CDR3, as DNA: TGTGCCATCAGTGAGTCAGGATTCACCGGGGAGCTGTTTTTT. Its translation is CAISESGFTGELFF. This chain connects TRBV10-3 to TRBJ2-2; D not resolved. The CDR3 has 14 residues. The V end was cut by 0 bases, the J end by 4 bases, with 6 bases between. Germline CDR1 is ENHRY and CDR2 is SYGVKD.

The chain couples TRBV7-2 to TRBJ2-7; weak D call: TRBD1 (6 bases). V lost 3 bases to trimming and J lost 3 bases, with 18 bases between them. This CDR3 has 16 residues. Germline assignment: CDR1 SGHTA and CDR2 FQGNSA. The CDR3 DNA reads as TGTGCCAGCAGCTTTACAGGGAGAGGCTCTCTCTACGAGCAGTACTTC. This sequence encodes CASSFTGRGSLYEQYF.

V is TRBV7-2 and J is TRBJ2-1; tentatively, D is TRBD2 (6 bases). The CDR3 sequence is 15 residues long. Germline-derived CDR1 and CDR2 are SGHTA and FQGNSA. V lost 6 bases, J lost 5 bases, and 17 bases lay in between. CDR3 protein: CASSTSGSKNNEQFF. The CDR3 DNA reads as TGTGCCAGCAGTACCTCCGGGAGTAAGAACAATGAGCAGTTCTTC.

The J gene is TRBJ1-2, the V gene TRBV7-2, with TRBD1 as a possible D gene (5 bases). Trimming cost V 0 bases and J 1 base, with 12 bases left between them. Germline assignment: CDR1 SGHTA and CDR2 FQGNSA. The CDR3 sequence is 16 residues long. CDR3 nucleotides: TGTGCCAGCAGCTTAGCGAGCTGGGGCGATAACTATGGCTACACCTTC. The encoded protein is CASSLASWGDNYGYTF.

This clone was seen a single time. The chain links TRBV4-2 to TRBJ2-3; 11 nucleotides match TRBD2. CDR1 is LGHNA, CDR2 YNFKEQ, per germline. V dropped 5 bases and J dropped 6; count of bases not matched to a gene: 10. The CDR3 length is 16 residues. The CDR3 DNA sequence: TGTGCCAGCAGCTACTTAGCGGGGGGGCCGACGGATACGCAGTATTTT. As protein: CASSYLAGGPTDTQYF.

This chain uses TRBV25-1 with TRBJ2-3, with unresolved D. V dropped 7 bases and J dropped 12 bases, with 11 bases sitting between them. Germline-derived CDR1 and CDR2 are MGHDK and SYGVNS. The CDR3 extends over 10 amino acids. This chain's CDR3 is CASTDGPQYF. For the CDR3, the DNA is TGTGCCAGCACTGACGGGCCTCAGTATTTT.

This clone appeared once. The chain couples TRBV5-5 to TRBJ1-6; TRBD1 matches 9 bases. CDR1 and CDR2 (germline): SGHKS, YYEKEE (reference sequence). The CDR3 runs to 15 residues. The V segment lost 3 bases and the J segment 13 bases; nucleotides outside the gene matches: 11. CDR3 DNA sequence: TGTGCCAGCAGCTGGGGGGACAGGGTATTAGATCCCCTCCACTTT. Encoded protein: CASSWGDRVLDPLHF.

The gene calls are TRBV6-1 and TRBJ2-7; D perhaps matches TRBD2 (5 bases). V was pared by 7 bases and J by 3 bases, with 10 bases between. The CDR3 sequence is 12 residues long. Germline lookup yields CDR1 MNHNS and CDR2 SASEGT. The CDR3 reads CASTFGIYEQYF. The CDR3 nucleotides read TGTGCCAGCACCTTCGGGATCTACGAGCAGTACTTC.